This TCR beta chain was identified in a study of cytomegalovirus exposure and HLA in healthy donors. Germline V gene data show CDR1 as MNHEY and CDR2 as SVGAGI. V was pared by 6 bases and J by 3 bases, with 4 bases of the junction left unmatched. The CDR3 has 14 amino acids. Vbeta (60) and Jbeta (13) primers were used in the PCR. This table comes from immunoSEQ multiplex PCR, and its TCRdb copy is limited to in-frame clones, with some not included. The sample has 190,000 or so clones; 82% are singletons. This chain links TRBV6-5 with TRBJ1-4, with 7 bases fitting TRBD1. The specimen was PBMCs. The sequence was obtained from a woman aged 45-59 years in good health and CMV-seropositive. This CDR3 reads CASSKTGANEKLFF. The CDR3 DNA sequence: TGTGCCAGCAGCAAAACAGGGGCTAATGAAAAACTGTTTTTT.